This TCR beta chain was obtained from a study of post-analysis software for immune sequencing data. Study findings and constraints: Four to six TRBV segments were more frequent in patients than controls; TRBV5-6, TRBV5-1 and TRBV20-1 belonged to this group. Controls showed significantly higher normalized Chao1 diversity than did multiple sclerosis patients. By F measure, strong co-clustering occurred among samples prepared in the same batch.

This CDR3 comprises 17 residues. Germline V gene data show CDR1 as DFQATT and CDR2 as SNEGSKA (reference sequence). V lost 1 base and J 5 bases, leaving 21 bases between the germline ends. Presence of unique molecular identifiers characterized the TCR beta cDNA libraries. TCRdb reanalysed the PCR reads using MiXCR and keeps one entry per CDR3 protein. This sample has roughly 570,000 distinct CDR3 sequences, with 34% found just once. This clonotype was counted between two and nine times. Antigen specificity is unknown. Material for sequencing was blood. This sequence joins TRBV20-1 and TRBJ2-1, with D possibly being TRBD1 (5 bases). The sequence was obtained from a girl aged 2-17 years with multiple sclerosis. CDR3 protein: CSARGSFSRARNNEQFF. CDR3 in DNA: TGCAGTGCTAGAGGGTCCTTTTCCAGGGCGCGAAACAATGAGCAGTTCTTC.